One T cell receptor (beta chain) is described in this entry. This entry is derived from a study of blood T cell repertoires in COVID-19. The CDR3 runs to 16 residues. V was clipped by 2 bases and J by 1 base, with 12 bases between them. Germline CDR1 is ENHRY and CDR2 is SYGVKD. Profiled with immunoSEQ multiplex PCR; TCRdb holds only in-frame clones, not every one. Of 52,000 or so clones listed, 83% are singletons. The clonotype comes from a man aged 35 to 55 with acute or convalescent COVID-19. The gene calls are TRBV10-3 and TRBJ2-4; D call uncertain. Sequencing used peripheral blood. CDR3 nucleotide sequence: TGTGCCATCAGTGAGAATTTCGGCAGGGCCAAAAACATTCAGTACTTC. This codes for CAISENFGRAKNIQYF.